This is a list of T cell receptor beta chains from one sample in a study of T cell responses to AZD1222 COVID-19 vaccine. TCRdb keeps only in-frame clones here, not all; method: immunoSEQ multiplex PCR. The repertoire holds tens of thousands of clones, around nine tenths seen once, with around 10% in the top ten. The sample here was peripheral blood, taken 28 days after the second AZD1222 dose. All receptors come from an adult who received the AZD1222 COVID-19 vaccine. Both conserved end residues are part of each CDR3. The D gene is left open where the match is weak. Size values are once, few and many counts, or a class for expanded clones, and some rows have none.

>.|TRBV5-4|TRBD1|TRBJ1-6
TGTGCCAGCAGCTTACAGGGGAATTCACCCCTCCACTTT
CASSLQGNSPLHF
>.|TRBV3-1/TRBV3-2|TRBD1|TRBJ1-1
TGTGCCAGCAGCCAGGCGACAGGGGGCGCGAACACTGAAGCTTTCTTT
CASSQATGGANTEAFF
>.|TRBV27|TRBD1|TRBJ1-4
TGTGCCAGCAGGGACAGGGCCACTAATGAAAAACTGTTTTTT
CASRDRATNEKLFF
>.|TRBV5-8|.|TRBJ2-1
TGTGCCAGCAGCTTGGCCCTAAGGAGCTCCTACAATGAGCAGTTCTTC
CASSLALRSSYNEQFF
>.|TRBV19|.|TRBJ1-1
TGTGCCAGTAGTATCCCCTGGGTCGGCACTGAAGCTTTCTTT
CASSIPWVGTEAFF
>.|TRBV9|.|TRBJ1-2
TGTGCCAGCAGCGTAGGAGTCAGACTAAACTATGGCTACACCTTC
CASSVGVRLNYGYTF
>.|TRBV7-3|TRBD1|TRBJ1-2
TGTGCCAGCAGCCCTGGGGGGACAGGGGGCGCCGGTGGCTACACCTTC
CASSPGGTGGAGGYTF
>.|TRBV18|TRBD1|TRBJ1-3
TGTGCCAGCTCAGATCGACAGGGGAGTGGAAACACCATATATTTT
CASSDRQGSGNTIYF
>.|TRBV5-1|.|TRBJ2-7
TGCGCCAGCAGCTGGCAGGGCCACCTCTACGAGCAGTACTTC
CASSWQGHLYEQYF
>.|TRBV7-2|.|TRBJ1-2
TGTGCCAGCAGCTTAGGGGGGGCGTCCCAGGACACCTTC
CASSLGGASQDTF
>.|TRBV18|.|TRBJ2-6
TGTGCCAGCTCACCAACTAGCTCTGGGGCCAACGTCCTGACTTTC
CASSPTSSGANVLTF
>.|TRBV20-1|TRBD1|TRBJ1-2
TGCAGTGCTAGTCCGGGACAGTTCCCCTATGGCTACACCTTC
CSASPGQFPYGYTF
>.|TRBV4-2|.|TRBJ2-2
TGTGCCAGCAGCCAAGAGTTCAGGGCGGACACCGGGGAGCTGTTTTTT
CASSQEFRADTGELFF
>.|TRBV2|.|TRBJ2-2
TGTGCCAGCAGAGACAGAGCAACGAACACCGGGGAGCTGTTTTTT
CASRDRATNTGELFF
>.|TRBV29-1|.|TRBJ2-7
TGCAGCGTTGTCGACGCCTACGAGCAGTACTTC
CSVVDAYEQYF
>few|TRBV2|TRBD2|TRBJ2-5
TGTGCCAGTTCCACTAGCGCGTTTCGGGAGACCCAGTACTTC
CASSTSAFRETQYF
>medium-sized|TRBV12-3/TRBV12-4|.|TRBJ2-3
TGTGCCAGCAGGGTTATAGGAGATACGCAGTATTTT
CASRVIGDTQYF
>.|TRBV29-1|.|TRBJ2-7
TGCAGCGTGACCGGGACGGTGGAAGAGCAGTACTTC
CSVTGTVEEQYF
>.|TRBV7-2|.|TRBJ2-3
TGTGCCAGCAGCTTAGAGCCGAGCACAGATACGCAGTATTTT
CASSLEPSTDTQYF
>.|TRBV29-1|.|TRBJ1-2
TGCAGCGTTGGGGCTCGTGGCTATGGCTACACCTTC
CSVGARGYGYTF